The 24 T cell receptor beta chains below were found in one sample sequenced in a study of molecular identifiers for immune sequencing clone quantification. MiXCR, applied by TCRdb to the PCR reads, yields one record per CDR3 protein. The table records some 650,000 distinct CDR3 sequences, around 20% of them present only once. Sequenced sample: naive CD8+ T cells from blood, with Jurkat cell RNA spiked in. Indicated subset: FACS-sorted CD8+CD4-CCR7+CD45RA+ naive T cells. The receptors were gathered from a human donor in good health. Some libraries in this study had Jurkat cell RNA spiked in.

The chain couples TRBV7-6 to TRBJ2-3; TRBD1 matches 12 bases. The CDR3 sequence is 15 residues long. The trim removed 5 bases at V and 6 bases at J, leaving 6 bases unmatched. Germline loops: CDR1 SGHVS, CDR2 FNYEAQ. DNA for the CDR3: TGTGCCAGCAGCCCGGGACAGGGGGCGGCGGATACGCAGTATTTT. Amino acid sequence: CASSPGQGAADTQYF.

This clonotype was seen many times. V and J are TRBV7-6 and TRBJ2-7; D is unresolved. Germline V gives CDR1 SGHVS, CDR2 FNYEAQ. V gave up 5 bases and J gave up 3 bases, with 11 bases separating them. The CDR3 is 13 residues long. CDR3 coding DNA: TGTGCCAGCAGCCCCGGAATGGGCTACGAGCAGTACTTC. Its translation is CASSPGMGYEQYF.

In its sample, this clonotype was seen a few times. The rearrangement uses TRBV11-2 and TRBJ2-7; 7 nucleotides agree with TRBD1. V was pared by 1 base and J by 3 bases, with 6 bases of the junction left unmatched. The CDR3 has 15 residues. Germline lookup yields CDR1 SGHAT and CDR2 FQNNGV. This CDR3 is CASSLGTGALYEQYF. For the CDR3, the DNA is TGTGCCAGCAGCTTAGGGACAGGAGCCCTCTACGAGCAGTACTTC.

This clonotype was detected a few times. V and J are TRBV5-6 and TRBJ2-7, with D perhaps TRBD2 (5 bases). Trimming stripped 0 bases from V and 12 bases from J, with 16 bases between. The CDR3 totals 13 residues. Per germline, CDR1 SGHDT and CDR2 YYEEEE. The CDR3 DNA reads TGTGCCAGCAGCTTGGGAGCAGGAGGTGTTCGGTACTTC. Protein sequence: CASSLGAGGVRYF.

The V and J genes are TRBV19 and TRBJ1-3; perhaps TRBD1 as D (5 bases). The CDR3 is made up of 14 amino acids. Trimming shortened V by 7 bases and J by 1 base, and 11 bases separated the two germline ends. The germline V gene encodes CDR1 LNHDA and CDR2 SQIVND (reference sequence). This chain's CDR3 is CASISRGSGNTIYF. The DNA of the CDR3 is TGTGCCAGTATCTCCCGGGGGTCTGGAAACACCATATATTTT.

The V gene is TRBV5-5, the J gene TRBJ2-7, with unresolved D. V was cut by 4 bases and J by 2 bases, with 16 bases left in between. The CDR3 runs 15 residues. Germline lookup yields CDR1 SGHKS and CDR2 YYEKEE (reference sequence). As DNA, the CDR3 is TGTGCCAGCAGCCCTCCCCTGTCTAGGGCCTACGAGCAGTACTTC. Protein sequence: CASSPPLSRAYEQYF.

This clonotype came up many times. The chain uses TRBV24-1 and TRBJ2-3; D might be TRBD1 (6 bases). Trimming took 10 bases from V and 6 from J, leaving 16 bases between them. The germline CDR1 and CDR2 sequences are KGHDR and SFDVKD. The CDR3 runs to 13 residues. The CDR3 loop is CATRGQLADTQYF. The CDR3 DNA follows: TGTGCCACGAGAGGACAGTTAGCCGATACGCAGTATTTT.

This clonotype was seen a few times. Germline and junction disagree at one end, which may indicate a read error. The rearrangement links TRBV7-9 to TRBJ2-3, with D maybe TRBD2 (5 bases). The CDR3 is 12 amino acids. Germline V gives CDR1 SEHNR, CDR2 FQNEAQ (reference sequence). CDR3 sequence: CASSLEGDTQCF. The CDR3 bases are TGTGCCAGCAGCTTAGAGGGAGATACGCAGTGTTTT. Supplemented by reference TRBV7-9 and TRBJ2-3, the full variable domain reads DTGVSQNPRHKITKRGQNVTFRCDPISEHNRLYWYRQTLGQGPEFLTYFQNEAQLEKSRLLSDRFSAERPKGSFSTLEIQRTEQGDSAMYLCASSLEGDTQCFGPGTRLTVL.

In regard to this clonotype: This may arise from a read error, as a much more abundant clone is one base away. The J gene is TRBJ2-7, the V gene TRBV12-3 or TRBV12-4; TRBD1 matches 7 bases. With 5 bases clipped from V and 9 bases from J, the junction kept 16 bases outside the gene matches. The CDR3 loop spans 15 amino acids. This CDR3 reads CASSTGVGDAMRQYF. The CDR3 DNA reads TGTGCCAGCAGTACAGGGGTCGGCGACGCGATGAGGCAGTACTTC.

The sample holds a few counts of this clonotype. The chain couples TRBV3-2 to TRBJ1-3; the D segment call TRBD1 is taken from the table without a DNA check. TRBV3-2 is described as a pseudogene. The length of the CDR3 is 16 residues. CDR3 nucleotides: TGTGCCAGCAGCCAAGTGACCAGGGTTTTTGGAAACACCATATATTTT. As protein: CASSQVTRVFGNTIYF.

Regarding this clonotype: Given the absence of the conserved phenylalanine or tryptophan at the CDR3 end, a read error is likely. The CDR3 spells CASSLAAGAFYTQYL. The CDR3 DNA follows: TGTGCCAGCAGCTTAGCTGCCGGGGCTTTTTATACGCAGTATCTT. This chain links TRBV7-9 with TRBJ2-3, with D perhaps assigned TRBD1 or TRBD2 (5 bases each). Trimming left V 0 bases short and J 7 bases short, with 14 bases between. The CDR3 sequence is 15 residues long. Germline loops: CDR1 SEHNR, CDR2 FQNEAQ (reference sequence).

To note about this clonotype: This may arise from a read error, as a much more abundant clone is one base away. The chain carries TRBV30 and TRBJ1-1; no clear D gene. Germline loops: CDR1 GTSNPN, CDR2 SVGIG (reference sequence). This CDR3 has 12 residues. V lost 1 base to trimming and J lost 9 bases, with 12 bases between them. CDR3 region: CAWSDPRPKAFF. CDR3 coding DNA: TGTGCCTGGAGTGATCCAAGGCCGAAAGCTTTCTTT.

This clonotype was seen ten or more times. V and J are TRBV7-8 and TRBJ1-4, with D unresolved. V was trimmed by 5 bases and J by 6 bases, leaving 16 bases between them. The CDR3 has 15 amino acids. Germline V lookup: CDR1 SGHVS, CDR2 FQNEAQ. Written as DNA, the CDR3 is TGTGCCAGCAGCCGCGAGACAAGGTTGGATGAAAAACTGTTTTTT. This translates into CASSRETRLDEKLFF.

Details on this clonotype: This may arise from a read error, as a much more abundant clone is one base away. The chain carries TRBV4-1 and TRBJ2-5, with TRBD2 matching 7 bases. Germline-derived CDR1 and CDR2 are MGHRA and YSYEKL. This CDR3 is built from 15 residues. J gave up 4 bases and V 5 bases, and 10 bases lay outside the gene matches. The CDR3 nucleotides are TGCGCCAGCAGCTCCTTCCCTAGCGGCCGAGAGACCCAGTACTTC. It is translated as CASSSFPSGRETQYF.

The J gene is TRBJ2-5, the V gene TRBV19; TRBD1 might be the D (5 bases). This CDR3 contains 15 residues. Trimming left V 0 bases short and J 3 bases short, with 11 bases between. CDR1 and CDR2 from the germline V gene are LNHDA and SQIVND (reference sequence). The CDR3 here is CASSIDLGREETQYF. The CDR3 DNA reads TGTGCCAGTAGTATAGATCTCGGCAGGGAAGAGACCCAGTACTTC.

This clonotype showed up just a few times. The V gene is TRBV3-1, the J gene TRBJ1-4; D unresolved. V gave up 4 bases and J gave up 0 bases, with 18 bases separating them. The CDR3 contains 18 residues. The germline V gene encodes CDR1 LGHDT and CDR2 YNNKEL (reference sequence). As DNA, the CDR3 is TGTGCCAGCAGCCCCCCCCCCGCGATGGTTGCAACTAATGAAAAACTGTTTTTT. As protein: CASSPPPAMVATNEKLFF.

The chain combines TRBV6-2 or TRBV6-3 with TRBJ2-7, with D possibly TRBD2 on 6 matching bases. This CDR3 contains 13 residues. CDR1 and CDR2 (germline): MNHEY, SVGEGT. The V end was cut by 2 bases, the J end by 5 bases, with 10 bases between. In DNA form, the CDR3 reads TGTGCCAGCAGTTACGGGACTTCCCACGAGCAGTACTTC. Amino acids: CASSYGTSHEQYF.

This clonotype was seen only a few times. A much larger clonotype is one base distant, so this may be a read error. The rearrangement uses TRBV2 and TRBJ2-3, with TRBD1 as a possible D gene (5 bases). The CDR3 is 17 residues long. Germline V lookup: CDR1 SNHLY, CDR2 FYNNEI. The CDR3 loop reads CASSVPLVAGNKDTRYF. Here the CDR3 DNA reads TGTGCCAGCAGTGTCCCCCTTGTGGCAGGGAATAAGGATACGCGGTATTTT.

The chain is built from TRBV29-1 and TRBJ2-1; the D gene could be TRBD1 or TRBD2 (5 bases each). Germline V lookup: CDR1 SQVTM, CDR2 ANQGSEA. The CDR3 loop spans 14 amino acids. The V end lost 1 base, the J end lost 0 bases, and 7 bases lay between the germline ends. The DNA for the CDR3 is TGCAGCGTTGAAGGGGGGAGCTCCTACAATGAGCAGTTCTTC. This codes for CSVEGGSSYNEQFF.

This clonotype was seen at least ten times. The chain has TRBV12-3 or TRBV12-4 and TRBJ2-7, with 9 nucleotides matching TRBD2. V was pared by 5 bases and J by 6 bases, with 8 bases of the junction left unmatched. The CDR3 has 14 amino acids. The CDR3 reads CASSSSGLAGEQYF. CDR3 in DNA: TGTGCCAGCAGTAGCTCGGGACTAGCAGGCGAGCAGTACTTC.

The sample holds many counts of this clonotype. This chain links TRBV20-1 with TRBJ2-3; D may be TRBD2 (7 bases). The CDR3 is made up of 14 amino acids. The V gene lost 6 bases and the J gene lost 5 bases, with 18 bases spanning the gap. The germline V gene has CDR1 DFQATT and CDR2 SNEGSKA (reference sequence). In nucleotides, the CDR3 is TGCAGTGCCAACAGAGGGGGGAGGGAAGATACGCAGTATTTT. Residues: CSANRGGREDTQYF.

In this sample, this clonotype turned up once. A junction boundary mismatches the germline segment, possibly from a read error. The chain has TRBV30 and TRBJ1-5, with D possibly TRBD1 on 5 matching bases. The CDR3 spans 18 residues. CDR1 GTSNPN and CDR2 SVGIG come from the germline V gene (reference sequence). The CDR3 DNA is TGTGCCTGGAGTTCAGGGATGGTCGGATCGAGAATACGTCAGCCCCGGCATTTT. This sequence encodes CAWSSGMVGSRIRQPRHF.

As regards this clonotype: A much larger clonotype is one base distant, so this may be a read error. CDR3 loop: CASSAGGTTEAFF. In DNA, the CDR3 is TGTGCCAGCAGTGCAGGGGGAACCACTGAAGCTTTCTTT. This rearrangement joins TRBV12-3 or TRBV12-4 to TRBJ1-1, with 7 bases lining up with TRBD1. Trimming at V came to 5 bases and at J to 4 bases, leaving 4 bases not matched to a gene. There are 13 residues in the CDR3.

As concerns this clonotype: Compared with germline, one end of the junction differs, possibly owing to a read error. The rearrangement links TRBV7-7 to TRBJ2-7, with 7 bases identical to TRBD1. Germline V gives CDR1 SSHAT, CDR2 FNYEAQ (reference sequence). This CDR3 has 15 residues. CDR3 coding DNA: TGTGCCAGCGGCTTAGGAGTCGGGACAGTATACGAGCAGTACTTC. This sequence encodes CASGLGVGTVYEQYF.